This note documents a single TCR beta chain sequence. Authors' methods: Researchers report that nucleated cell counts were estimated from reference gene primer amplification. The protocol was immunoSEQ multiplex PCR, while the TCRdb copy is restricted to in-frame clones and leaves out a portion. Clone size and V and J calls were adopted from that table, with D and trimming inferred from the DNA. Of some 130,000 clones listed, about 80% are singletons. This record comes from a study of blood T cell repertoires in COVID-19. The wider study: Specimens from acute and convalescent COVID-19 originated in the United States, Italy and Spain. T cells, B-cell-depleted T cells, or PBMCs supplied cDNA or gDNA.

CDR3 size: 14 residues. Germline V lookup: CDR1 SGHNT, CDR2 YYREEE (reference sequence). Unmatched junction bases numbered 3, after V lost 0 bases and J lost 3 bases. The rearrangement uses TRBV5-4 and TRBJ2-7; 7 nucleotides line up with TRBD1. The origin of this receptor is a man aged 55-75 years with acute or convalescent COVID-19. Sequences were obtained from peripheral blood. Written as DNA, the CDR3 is TGTGCCAGCAGCTTGGGGCAGGGGGTCTACGAGCAGTACTTC. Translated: CASSLGQGVYEQYF.